What follows are 8 T cell receptor beta chains derived from one specimen sequenced in a study of CD8 T cells in ankylosing spondylitis. Broader study findings: Blood from ankylosing spondylitis patients appeared to carry a characteristic eight-variant TCR beta motif.

These TCRs are of unknown antigen specificity. Via MiXCR, TCRdb re-called the 5' RACE reads, giving one row per CDR3 protein. There are more than 500,000 distinct CDR3 sequences in the sample; 5.3% occur only once, and around 3.5% lies in the top ten. Sequencing was done on a sample of blood, either unsorted or a sorted T cell fraction (not recorded which). The source is a male donor with ankylosing spondylitis.

Many counts were recorded for this clonotype. In nucleotides, the CDR3 is TGTGCCAGCAGATCCGACAGGGTTGGGAGCAATCAGCCCCAGCATTTT. Residues: CASRSDRVGSNQPQHF. The rearrangement links TRBV6-2 or TRBV6-3 to TRBJ1-5; 7 nucleotides match TRBD1. The CDR3 is 16 amino acids. Germline CDR1 is MNHEY and CDR2 is SVGEGT. Trimming removed 6 bases from V and 1 base from J; junction bases left unmatched: 9.

At least ten counts were recorded for this clonotype. V gene TRBV25-1 combines with J gene TRBJ2-2; D is unclear. The CDR3 loop spans 14 amino acids. CDR1 MGHDK and CDR2 SYGVNS come from the germline V gene. Trimming removed 8 bases from V and 1 base from J, with 11 bases in between. CDR3 sequence (DNA): TGTGCCAGCTCTCCAGACAAGAACACCGGGGAGCTGTTTTTT. Its protein is CASSPDKNTGELFF.

This clonotype was seen repeatedly, ten times or more. The V gene is TRBV12-3 or TRBV12-4, the J gene TRBJ2-2; TRBD2 matches 12 bases. With 5 bases clipped from V and 0 bases from J, the junction kept 7 bases outside the gene matches. The CDR3 totals 18 residues. CDR3 loop: CASSRLAGARTNTGELFF. The DNA of the CDR3 is TGTGCCAGCAGTAGACTAGCGGGGGCTCGGACGAACACCGGGGAGCTGTTTTTT.

This clonotype was recorded a few times. This rearrangement joins TRBV6-5 to TRBJ1-2; maybe TRBD1 (6 bases). The germline gives CDR1 MNHEY, CDR2 SVGAGI. The length of the CDR3 is 14 residues. The V end was cut by 0 bases, the J end by 4 bases, with 9 bases between. The CDR3 loop reads CASSYSVTGYGYTF. Here the CDR3 DNA reads TGTGCCAGCAGTTACTCAGTGACAGGCTATGGCTACACCTTC.

This clonotype has a count of ten or more. Here the CDR3 reads CASSQDRAGGPRNEQYF. CDR3 DNA sequence: TGCGCCAGCAGCCAAGATCGTGCGGGAGGGCCTAGAAACGAGCAGTACTTC. The rearrangement links TRBV4-3 to TRBJ2-7, with 9 nucleotides matching TRBD2. V gave up 0 bases and J gave up 5 bases; unmatched junction bases: 11. Germline V gives CDR1 LGHNA, CDR2 YSLEER. CDR3 length: 17 residues.

The rearrangement uses TRBV5-1 and TRBJ2-1; 7 bases are shared with TRBD1. CDR3 length: 15 residues. Germline V lookup: CDR1 SGHRS, CDR2 YFSETQ. J gave up 0 bases and V 4 bases, and 4 bases lay outside the gene matches. The CDR3 reads CASSRDSSSYNEQFF. The CDR3 bases are TGCGCCAGCAGCCGGGACAGTAGCTCCTACAATGAGCAGTTCTTC.

This clonotype was recorded many times. This sequence joins TRBV7-2 and TRBJ2-4; no definite D call. Germline CDR1 is SGHTA and CDR2 is FQGNSA. CDR3 size: 15 residues. V dropped 1 base and J dropped 2 bases, with 9 bases sitting between them. CDR3 region: CASSLDGPSKNIQYF. The CDR3 DNA reads as TGTGCCAGCAGCTTAGACGGTCCTTCCAAAAACATTCAGTACTTC.

The sample holds many counts of this clonotype. The chain links TRBV20-1 to TRBJ2-1; D is uncertain. Germline CDR1 DFQATT, CDR2 SNEGSKA (reference sequence). This CDR3 contains 15 residues. V lost 2 bases, J lost 0 bases, and 11 bases lay in between. The CDR3 reads CSARRTASSYNEQFF. The CDR3, as DNA: TGCAGTGCTAGAAGGACGGCTAGCTCCTACAATGAGCAGTTCTTC.